This passage covers 21 T cell receptor beta chains from one sample sequenced in a study of cytomegalovirus exposure and HLA in healthy donors. PCR amplification relied on 60 Vbeta primers (plus 13 Jbeta primers). Assay used: immunoSEQ multiplex PCR; TCRdb lists only in-frame clones, some missing. This sample has around 100,000 clones, with less than 85% found just once. The sequencing input was PBMCs. These receptors were collected from a man in his forties in good health and CMV-seronegative.

The chain carries TRBV11-3 and TRBJ2-3; perhaps TRBD2 as D (6 bases). The ends were cut back, 5 bases at V and 2 bases at J, with 11 bases in the middle. The CDR3 has 14 residues. Germline CDR1 reads SGHNT; CDR2 reads YENEEA. CDR3 nucleotides: TGTGCCAGCAGCCAGACTAGTTTCACAGATACGCAGTATTTT. Translated, it gives CASSQTSFTDTQYF. Full variable domain (remainder filled in from reference TRBV11-3 and TRBJ2-3): EAGVVQSPRYKIIEKKQPVAFWCNPISGHNTLYWYLQNLGQGPELLIRYENEEAVDDSQLPKDRFSAERLKGVDSTLKIQPAELGDSAVYLCASSQTSFTDTQYFGPGTRLTVL.

V usage is TRBV7-6 and J usage is TRBJ2-7, with 7 bases that match TRBD1. This CDR3 is built from 11 residues. V gave up 5 bases and J gave up 6 bases; unmatched junction bases: 1. Germline V gene lookup returns CDR1 SGHVS and CDR2 FNYEAQ. In DNA form, the CDR3 reads TGTGCCAGCAGCCCAGGGGGCGAGCAGTACTTC. Encoded protein: CASSPGGEQYF.

This chain joins TRBV5-4 and TRBJ2-4; D possibly corresponds to TRBD2 (6 bases). The germline V and J ends were trimmed by 4 bases and 9 bases, with 20 bases remaining between them. The germline CDR1 and CDR2 sequences are SGHNT and YYREEE (reference sequence). This CDR3 has 15 residues. DNA of the CDR3: TGTGCCAGCAGCGGACCGGACGTGGGGGGACGCATTCAGTACTTC. It codes for CASSGPDVGGRIQYF.

DNA for the CDR3: TGTGCCAGCAGGCAAAGGACAGGAGGGCGCAATCAGCCCCAGCATTTT. Protein sequence: CASRQRTGGRNQPQHF. The rearrangement uses TRBV2 and TRBJ1-5; 7 bases fit TRBD1. V trimming: 6 bases; J trimming: 2 bases; junction bases outside the gene matches: 10. The CDR3 is 16 amino acids. The V gene's germline CDR1 is SNHLY and CDR2 FYNNEI. Full variable domain (remainder filled in from reference TRBV2 and TRBJ1-5): EPEVTQTPSHQVTQMGQEVILRCVPISNHLYFYWYRQILGQKVEFLVSFYNNEISEKSEIFDDQFSVERPDGSNFTLKIRSTKLEDSAMYFCASRQRTGGRNQPQHFGDGTRLSIL.

The rearrangement links TRBV5-1 to TRBJ1-2; the D gene is possibly TRBD1 (5 bases). Germline V gene data show CDR1 as SGHRS and CDR2 as YFSETQ. The CDR3 is made up of 14 amino acids. V gave up 0 bases and J gave up 2 bases, with 8 bases separating them. CDR3 protein: CASSLGTRNYGYTF. CDR3 bases: TGCGCCAGCAGCTTGGGGACACGGAACTATGGCTACACCTTC.

V and J are TRBV11-2 and TRBJ2-7; maybe TRBD1 (6 bases). The CDR3 loop spans 13 amino acids. Germline V gene sequence: CDR1 SGHAT, CDR2 FQNNGV. Trimming stripped 7 bases from V and 0 bases from J, with 10 bases between. CDR3 in DNA: TGTGCCAGCAAGACAGGAAGCTCCTACGAGCAGTACTTC. Its protein product is CASKTGSSYEQYF.

V is TRBV19 and J is TRBJ1-2, with D possibly TRBD1 on 5 matching bases. Trimming took off 6 bases at V and 4 bases at J, with 15 bases between the two ends. Germline CDR1 reads LNHDA; CDR2 reads SQIVND (reference sequence). This CDR3 has 14 amino acids. The CDR3 loop is CASSRFQGGYGYTF. CDR3 bases: TGTGCCAGTAGCCGGTTCCAGGGTGGCTATGGCTACACCTTC.

The chain carries TRBV12-5 and TRBJ2-3; D might be TRBD1 (6 bases). V dropped 6 bases and J dropped 0 bases, with 13 bases sitting between them. This CDR3 has 15 residues. Germline values: CDR1 LGHNT, CDR2 FRNRAP. The CDR3 nucleotides read TGTGCTAGTGGCCGTGACAGGTTTAGCACAGATACGCAGTATTTT. Translated, it gives CASGRDRFSTDTQYF.

This chain connects TRBV7-2 to TRBJ1-1, with 7 bases fitting TRBD1. The CDR3 consists of 15 residues. The V and J ends lost 4 bases and 5 bases, in that order; junction bases with no gene match: 10. Germline CDR1 SGHTA, CDR2 FQGNSA. This CDR3 is CASSWDSQGVTEAFF. The CDR3 nucleotides are TGTGCCAGCAGCTGGGACAGCCAAGGTGTGACTGAAGCTTTCTTT.

This clone was observed a few times. CDR3 amino acids: CASSYMPPVSNYGYTF. CDR3 nucleotides: TGTGCCAGCAGTTACATGCCACCGGTCTCTAACTATGGCTACACCTTC. The V gene is TRBV6-6, the J gene TRBJ1-2; unclear D gene. This CDR3 has 16 amino acids. Trimming removed 2 bases from V and 0 bases from J, with 13 bases in between. The germline gives CDR1 MNHNY, CDR2 SVGAGI (reference sequence).

The chain combines TRBV2 with TRBJ1-1; TRBD1 agrees at 9 bases. Germline V gives CDR1 SNHLY, CDR2 FYNNEI. The CDR3 is made up of 16 amino acids. Losses at the gene ends were 7 bases for V and 5 bases for J; bases not matched to a gene: 14. The CDR3 sequence is CASTVRGGQGKTEAFF. The CDR3 DNA reads as TGTGCCAGCACTGTCAGGGGGGGACAGGGTAAAACTGAAGCTTTCTTT.

The rearrangement links TRBV5-1 to TRBJ2-5, with D maybe TRBD2 (6 bases). This CDR3 is 14 amino acids long. Deletions cut 7 bases from V and 5 bases from J, with 18 bases between. Germline loops: CDR1 SGHRS, CDR2 YFSETQ. CDR3 nucleotide sequence: TGCGCCAGCTCCTGGGGGGACCAGGCCGAGACCCAGTACTTC. This translates into CASSWGDQAETQYF.

The CDR3 spells CASSPHLMDTQYF. The CDR3 DNA reads as TGCGCCAGCAGCCCCCATCTAATGGATACGCAGTATTTT. V is TRBV5-1 and J is TRBJ2-3, with D unclear. Germline lookup yields CDR1 SGHRS and CDR2 YFSETQ. V lost 4 bases to trimming and J lost 6 bases, with 12 bases between them. The CDR3 is 13 amino acids.

The genes are TRBV6-5 and TRBJ1-2; D perhaps matches TRBD1 (5 bases). Germline V gene lookup returns CDR1 MNHEY and CDR2 SVGAGI. The CDR3 extends over 15 amino acids. V was shortened by 5 bases and J by 2 bases, with 15 bases between the two germline ends. CDR3: CASSPYKGRNYGYTF. The CDR3 DNA follows: TGTGCCAGCAGTCCCTATAAGGGGAGGAACTATGGCTACACCTTC.

The chain recombines TRBV27 with TRBJ1-5, with 7 nucleotides matching TRBD1. Per germline, CDR1 MNHEY and CDR2 SMNVEV (reference sequence). The CDR3 loop spans 18 amino acids. The ends lost 4 bases at V and 0 bases at J; junction bases unmatched: 12. Here the CDR3 DNA reads TGTGCCAGCAGTTCACAGGGGTTGTTTGTTCGTAGCAATCAGCCCCAGCATTTT. It translates to CASSSQGLFVRSNQPQHF.

This chain uses TRBV29-1 with TRBJ2-3, with 8 bases identical to TRBD2. In germline, CDR1 is SQVTM, CDR2 ANQGSEA. There are 13 residues in the CDR3. Trimming at V came to 8 bases and at J to 4 bases, leaving 8 bases not matched to a gene. As DNA, the CDR3 is TGCAGCCCCGACGGGGGGGTGGCAGATACGCAGTATTTT. Amino acids: CSPDGGVADTQYF.

This clone was seen a single time. Different DNA sequences within this sample yield the same CDR3. The rearrangement uses TRBV9 and TRBJ1-2; D gene ambiguous. The germline V gene encodes CDR1 SGDLS and CDR2 YYNGEE. The CDR3 consists of 13 residues. V lost 3 bases and J 2 bases, leaving 8 bases between the germline ends. This CDR3 reads CASSARGNYGYTF. In nucleotides, the CDR3 is TGTGCCAGCAGCGCCCGCGGAAACTATGGCTACACCTTC.

V usage is TRBV5-8 and J usage is TRBJ2-3; the D gene is possibly TRBD2 (5 bases). V dropped 0 bases and J dropped 3 bases, with 11 bases sitting between them. CDR1 SGHTS and CDR2 YDEGEE come from the germline V gene. The CDR3 is 15 residues long. CDR3 in DNA: TGTGCCAGCAGCTTGGAGGCGGGTTTTACAGATACGCAGTATTTT. Its protein product is CASSLEAGFTDTQYF.

J is TRBJ1-2 and V is TRBV5-6; 12 bases are a match to TRBD1. The CDR3 is made up of 15 amino acids. Per the germline V gene, CDR1 is SGHDT and CDR2 is YYEEEE. Trimming at V came to 4 bases and at J to 4 bases, leaving 5 bases not matched to a gene. The CDR3, as DNA: TGTGCCAGCAGCACCGGGACAGGGGGCGGCTATGGCTACACCTTC. As protein: CASSTGTGGGYGYTF.

The gene calls are TRBV19 and TRBJ1-3; 8 bases are shared with TRBD1. Per the germline V gene, CDR1 is LNHDA and CDR2 is SQIVND (reference sequence). The CDR3 totals 16 residues. V lost 5 bases to trimming and J lost 2 bases; unmatched junction nucleotides: 8. As DNA, the CDR3 is TGTGCCAGTAGTCTAGGACAGGGAGAGGCTGGAAACACCATATATTTT. Its translation is CASSLGQGEAGNTIYF.

The V gene is TRBV19, the J gene TRBJ2-1; 13 bases map to TRBD2. The V gene end was trimmed by 3 bases and the J gene end by 8 bases; junction bases not matched to a gene: 1. The CDR3 spans 14 residues. Germline loops: CDR1 LNHDA, CDR2 SQIVND (reference sequence). The CDR3 DNA sequence: TGTGCCAGTAGTATCGGGACTAGCGGGGATGAGCAGTTCTTC. This translates into CASSIGTSGDEQFF. Filled out from reference TRBV19 and TRBJ2-1, the complete variable domain reads DGGITQSPKYLFRKEGQNVTLSCEQNLNHDAMYWYRQDPGQGLRLIYYSQIVNDFQKGDIAEGYSVSREKKESFPLTVTSAQKNPTAFYLCASSIGTSGDEQFFGPGTRLTVL.